This T cell receptor beta chain was found in a study of T cells after yellow fever vaccination. Study-wide background: It was SMART-Seq v4 Ultra Low Input that prepared the fractions with low cell numbers.

The CDR3 contains 14 residues. V gave up 0 bases and J gave up 8 bases, with 13 bases separating them. Germline CDR1 reads MNHEY; CDR2 reads SVGAGI. Making TCR cDNA involved 5'RACE template switching, which added UMIs and a universal primer site. TCRdb processed the 5' RACE reads anew with MiXCR; each CDR3 protein has one entry. The repertoire holds 110,000 to 150,000 distinct CDR3 sequences, with just over 6.5% as singletons. Study conclusions and caveats: Weaker overall, the secondary response nonetheless peaked faster (day 5 versus 15). The CD4 compartment and the CD8 compartment contained a small share of clonotypes in common.

This clonotype was seen repeatedly, ten times or more. As yet, its antigen is unknown. The receptor was derived from a man in his thirties or forties who received the YFV17D yellow fever vaccine. The J gene is TRBJ1-2, the V gene TRBV6-5, with D unresolved. This specimen was CD4+ T cells sorted from PBMCs, taken 10 days after the yellow fever booster vaccination. CDR3 DNA sequence: TGTGCCAGCAGTTACTCGACCCAGACGGAAGGCTACACCTTC. Translation gives CASSYSTQTEGYTF.